This T cell receptor (beta chain) was recorded in a study of blood T cell repertoires in COVID-19 (dated by TCRdb to the early 2020s). Broadly, across the study: The collaborator samples originated in the United States, Italy and Spain and spanned the acute and convalescent phases of COVID-19. The prospective study material was composed of cDNA or gDNA derived from T cells, B-cell-depleted T cells, or PBMCs. The dataset comprised deeply sampled blood TCRbeta repertoires from subjects exposed to, actively infected with, or recovered from COVID-19. The sample metadata nearly always contained a de-identified subject ID, COVID-19 status, age in years and sex. Samples came from the ongoing ImmuneRACE study (first 160 participants) plus 1,254 subjects from 6 global collaborators. Where available, HLA class I and class II types were obtained from metadata supplied by the sample provider rather than from assay-based typing. A freely available public database, intended as a resource for researchers studying the immune response to SARS-CoV-2, is where the repertoires were released.

The immunoSEQ Assay, a bias-controlled multiplex PCR, was used to amplify TCRbeta CDR3 regions from genomic DNA. The original methods were these. Nucleated cell counts per sample were estimated from amplification of reference gene primers within the assay. To quantify the absolute abundance of each unique TCRbeta CDR3 rearrangement, sequence reads were collapsed and filtered. For each sample, productive Simpson clonality was calculated by taking the square root of Simpson's diversity index across productive rearrangements. TCRdb's version of the immuneACCESS table is confined to in-frame rearrangements and falls short of the full clone set. An unresolved V gene accounts for under half of the shortfall where checked; the remainder is of unknown origin. That table supplies the V and J calls and clone size; D and trimming were determined from the DNA. The sample profile shows fewer than 350,000 clones; 75% to 95% of them were found once. The ten largest clones add up to 6.5% to 8% of the sample.

One collaborating source in Seattle enrolled patients while the patients were actively infected and followed the patients over time throughout the course of disease. Each collaborating institution followed its own protocols to collect whole blood in K2EDTA tubes. Collaborator samples were shipped for TCRbeta analysis as frozen whole blood, isolated PBMCs, or DNA extracted from either sample type. The paper's findings and limits, for the study overall: The quantity of clinical and demographic metadata differed by source and by participant and was supplied without curation.

Remarks on this clone: What this receptor recognizes is not known. It has no much larger one-base neighbor in the sample; base qualities were not kept.

The CDR3 covers 16 residues, taking in both the cysteine and the phenylalanine. The read is trimmed to its CDR3 DNA, 48 bases read in frame from base 1. V loses 5 bases of germline sequence and J loses 5 bases, and the interval between the two ends is 19 bases. From a lookup of the germline V gene (reference sequence), CDR1 and CDR2 are LNHDA and SQIVND. The chain couples TRBV19 to TRBJ1-5; possibly the D gene is TRBD1, per 6 matching bases. This clonotype was sampled from a woman aged 30 to 39 with COVID-19, enrolled during active disease. Source material: peripheral blood. The CDR3 sequence is CASSFPRGPSDQPQHF. DNA sequence: TGTGCCAGTAGTTTCCCCAGGGGACCCTCGGATCAGCCCCAGCATTTT.